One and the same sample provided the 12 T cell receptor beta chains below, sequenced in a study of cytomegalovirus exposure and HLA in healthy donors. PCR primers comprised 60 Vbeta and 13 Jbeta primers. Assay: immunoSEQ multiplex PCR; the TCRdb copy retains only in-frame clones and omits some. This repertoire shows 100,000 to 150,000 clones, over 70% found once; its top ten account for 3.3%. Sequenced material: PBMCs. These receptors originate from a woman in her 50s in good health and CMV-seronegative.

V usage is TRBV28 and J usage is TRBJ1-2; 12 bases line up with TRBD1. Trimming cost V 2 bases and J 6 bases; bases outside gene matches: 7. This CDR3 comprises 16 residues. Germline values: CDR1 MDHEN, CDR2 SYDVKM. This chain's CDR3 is CASSLPGQGAWDGYTF. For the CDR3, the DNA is TGTGCCAGCAGTTTACCGGGACAGGGGGCTTGGGATGGCTACACCTTC.

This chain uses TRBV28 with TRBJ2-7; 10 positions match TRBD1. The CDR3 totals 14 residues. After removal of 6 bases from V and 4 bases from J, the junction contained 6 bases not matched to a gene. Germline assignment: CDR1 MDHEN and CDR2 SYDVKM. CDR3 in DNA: TGTGCCAGCAGGGGGGACAGGGGTTCATACGAGCAGTACTTC. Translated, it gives CASRGDRGSYEQYF.

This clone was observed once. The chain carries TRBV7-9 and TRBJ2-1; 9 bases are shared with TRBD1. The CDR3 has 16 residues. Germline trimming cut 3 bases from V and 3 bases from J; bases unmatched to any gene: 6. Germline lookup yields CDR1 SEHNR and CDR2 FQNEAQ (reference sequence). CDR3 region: CASSFPRDRDYNEQFF. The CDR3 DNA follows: TGTGCCAGCAGCTTTCCCCGGGACAGGGACTACAATGAGCAGTTCTTC. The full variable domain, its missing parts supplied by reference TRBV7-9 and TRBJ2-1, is DTGVSQNPRHKITKRGQNVTFRCDPISEHNRLYWYRQTLGQGPEFLTYFQNEAQLEKSRLLSDRFSAERPKGSFSTLEIQRTEQGDSAMYLCASSFPRDRDYNEQFFGPGTRLTVL.

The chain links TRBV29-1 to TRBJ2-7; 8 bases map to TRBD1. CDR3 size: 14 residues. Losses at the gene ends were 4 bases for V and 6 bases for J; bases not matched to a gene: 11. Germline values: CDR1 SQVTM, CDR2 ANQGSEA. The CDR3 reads CSVGAPDRALEQYF. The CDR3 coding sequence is TGCAGCGTTGGGGCCCCGGACAGGGCTCTCGAGCAGTACTTC.

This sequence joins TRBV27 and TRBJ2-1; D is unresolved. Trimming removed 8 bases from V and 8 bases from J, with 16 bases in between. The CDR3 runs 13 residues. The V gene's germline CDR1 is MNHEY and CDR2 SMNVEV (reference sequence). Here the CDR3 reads CASVPFGGHEQFF. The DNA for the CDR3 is TGTGCCAGCGTCCCCTTCGGTGGGCATGAGCAGTTCTTC.

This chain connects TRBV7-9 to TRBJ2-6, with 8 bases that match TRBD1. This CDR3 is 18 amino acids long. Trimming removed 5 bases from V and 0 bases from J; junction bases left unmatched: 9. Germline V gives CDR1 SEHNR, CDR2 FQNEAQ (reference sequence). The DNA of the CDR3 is TGTGCCAGCAGCCCCCCCGGGACAGGACACTCTGGGGCCAACGTCCTGACTTTC. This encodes CASSPPGTGHSGANVLTF.

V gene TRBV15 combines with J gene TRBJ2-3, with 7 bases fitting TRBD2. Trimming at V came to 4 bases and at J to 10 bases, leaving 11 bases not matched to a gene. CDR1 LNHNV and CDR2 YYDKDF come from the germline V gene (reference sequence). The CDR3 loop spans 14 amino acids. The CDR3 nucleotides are TGTGCCACCAGCAAGACTAGCCTGGTCCTTCCGCAGTATTTT. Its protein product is CATSKTSLVLPQYF.

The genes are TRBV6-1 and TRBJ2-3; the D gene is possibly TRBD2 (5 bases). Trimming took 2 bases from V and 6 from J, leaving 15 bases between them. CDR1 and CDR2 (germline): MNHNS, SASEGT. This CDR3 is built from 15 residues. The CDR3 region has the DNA TGTGCCAGCAGTGAACCGGGGTACCCGGGGGATACGCAGTATTTT. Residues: CASSEPGYPGDTQYF.

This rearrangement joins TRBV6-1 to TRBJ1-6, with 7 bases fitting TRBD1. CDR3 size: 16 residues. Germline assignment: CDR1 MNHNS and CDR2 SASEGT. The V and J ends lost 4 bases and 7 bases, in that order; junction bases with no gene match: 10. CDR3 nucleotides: TGTGCCAGCAGTGCCCGAGTGGGACAGACCAATTCACCCCTCCACTTT. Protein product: CASSARVGQTNSPLHF.

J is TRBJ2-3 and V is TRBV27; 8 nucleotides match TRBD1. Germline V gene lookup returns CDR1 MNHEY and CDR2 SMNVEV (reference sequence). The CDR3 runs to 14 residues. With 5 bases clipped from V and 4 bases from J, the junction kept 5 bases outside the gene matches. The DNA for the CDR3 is TGTGCCAGCAGTCTCGGACAGGGTGCAGATACGCAGTATTTT. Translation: CASSLGQGADTQYF.

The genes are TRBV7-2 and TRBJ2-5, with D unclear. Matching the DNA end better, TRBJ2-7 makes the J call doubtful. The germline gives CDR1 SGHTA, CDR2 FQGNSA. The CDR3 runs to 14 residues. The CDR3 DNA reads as TGTGCCAGCAGCTTAAGCAAGAACTCCTACGAGCAGTACTTC. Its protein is CASSLSKNSYEQYF.

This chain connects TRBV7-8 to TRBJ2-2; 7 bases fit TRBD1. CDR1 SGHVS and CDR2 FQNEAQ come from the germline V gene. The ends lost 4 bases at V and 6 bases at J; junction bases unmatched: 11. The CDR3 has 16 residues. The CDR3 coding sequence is TGTGCCAGCAGCTCTCGCCGGGACAGTGGGGCCGGGGAGCTGTTTTTT. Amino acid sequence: CASSSRRDSGAGELFF.